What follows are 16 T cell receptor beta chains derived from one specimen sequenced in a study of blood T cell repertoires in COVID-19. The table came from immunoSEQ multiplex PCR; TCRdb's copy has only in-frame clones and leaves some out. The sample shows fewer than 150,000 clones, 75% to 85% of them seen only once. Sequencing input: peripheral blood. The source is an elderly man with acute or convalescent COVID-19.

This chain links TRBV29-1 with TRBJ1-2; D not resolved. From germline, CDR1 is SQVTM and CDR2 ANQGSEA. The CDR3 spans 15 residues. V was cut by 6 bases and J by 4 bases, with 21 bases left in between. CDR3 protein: CSVEPRGWDGYGYTF. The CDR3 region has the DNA TGCAGCGTCGAACCCCGGGGATGGGATGGCTATGGCTACACCTTC.

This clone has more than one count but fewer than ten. This CDR3 reads CASSQTTGSGELFF. The CDR3 bases are TGTGCCAGCAGCCAAACTACAGGGTCCGGGGAGCTGTTTTTT. This chain joins TRBV3-1 (or the pseudogene TRBV3-2) and TRBJ2-2; perhaps TRBD1 as D (6 bases). Germline-derived CDR1 and CDR2 are LGHDT and YNNKEL (reference sequence). V dropped 2 bases and J dropped 6 bases, with 10 bases sitting between them. The CDR3 has 14 residues.

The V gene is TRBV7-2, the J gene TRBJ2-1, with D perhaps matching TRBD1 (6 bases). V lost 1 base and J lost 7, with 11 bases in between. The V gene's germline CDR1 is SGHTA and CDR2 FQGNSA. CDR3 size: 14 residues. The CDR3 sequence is CASSLGTARNEQFF. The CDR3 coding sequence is TGTGCCAGCAGCTTAGGGACAGCAAGGAATGAGCAGTTCTTC. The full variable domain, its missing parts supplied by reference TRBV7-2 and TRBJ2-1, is GAGVSQSPSNKVTEKGKDVELRCDPISGHTALYWYRQSLGQGLEFLIYFQGNSAPDKSGLPSDRFSAERTGGSVSTLTIQRTQQEDSAVYLCASSLGTARNEQFFGPGTRLTVL.

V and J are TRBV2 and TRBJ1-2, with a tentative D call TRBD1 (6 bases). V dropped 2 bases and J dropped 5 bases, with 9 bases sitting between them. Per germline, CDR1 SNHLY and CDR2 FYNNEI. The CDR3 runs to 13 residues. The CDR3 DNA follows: TGTGCCAGCAGTGAAATGGACAGTTATGGCTACACCTTC. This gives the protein CASSEMDSYGYTF. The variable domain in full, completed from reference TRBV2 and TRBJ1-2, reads EPEVTQTPSHQVTQMGQEVILRCVPISNHLYFYWYRQILGQKVEFLVSFYNNEISEKSEIFDDQFSVERPDGSNFTLKIRSTKLEDSAMYFCASSEMDSYGYTFGSGTRLTVV.

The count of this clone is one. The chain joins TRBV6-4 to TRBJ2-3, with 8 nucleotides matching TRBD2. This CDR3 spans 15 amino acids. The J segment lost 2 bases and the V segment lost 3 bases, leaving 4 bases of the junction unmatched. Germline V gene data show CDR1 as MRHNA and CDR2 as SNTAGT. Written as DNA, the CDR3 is TGTGCCAGCAGTGAAAAGCGGGGGACCACAGATACGCAGTATTTT. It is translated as CASSEKRGTTDTQYF.

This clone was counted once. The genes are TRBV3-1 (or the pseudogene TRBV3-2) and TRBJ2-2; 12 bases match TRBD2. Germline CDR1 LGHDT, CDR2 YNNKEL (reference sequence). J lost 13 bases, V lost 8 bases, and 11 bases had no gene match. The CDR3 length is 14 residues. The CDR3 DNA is TGTGCCAGCTCTCGGACTAGCGGGACCCAATGGCTGTTTTTT. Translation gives CASSRTSGTQWLFF.

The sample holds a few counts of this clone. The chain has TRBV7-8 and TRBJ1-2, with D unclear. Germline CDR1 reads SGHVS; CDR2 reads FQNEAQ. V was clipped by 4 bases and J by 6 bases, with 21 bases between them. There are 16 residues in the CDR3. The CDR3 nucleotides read TGTGCCAGCAGCTCATCCTCAGGCGGACCGCGGGATGGCTACACCTTC. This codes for CASSSSSGGPRDGYTF.

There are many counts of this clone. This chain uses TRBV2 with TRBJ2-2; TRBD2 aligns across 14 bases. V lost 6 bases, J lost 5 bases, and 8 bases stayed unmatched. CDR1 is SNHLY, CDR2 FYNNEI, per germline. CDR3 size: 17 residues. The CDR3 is CASRATSGGAITGELFF. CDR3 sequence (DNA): TGTGCCAGCAGGGCGACTAGCGGGGGGGCCATAACCGGGGAGCTGTTTTTT.

As DNA, the CDR3 is TGTGCCAGCAGTTTATGGCAGGGGAATGAGCAGTTCTTC. Its protein is CASSLWQGNEQFF. The chain couples TRBV12-3 or TRBV12-4 to TRBJ2-1, with TRBD1 as a possible D gene (6 bases). The CDR3 is 13 residues long. Between the trimmed V and J ends, which lost 2 bases and 7 bases, there was a span of 9 bases.

Here the CDR3 DNA reads TGCGCCAGCAGCTTGTCGCTAGATGAGCAGTTCTTC. The encoded protein is CASSLSLDEQFF. The chain uses TRBV5-1 and TRBJ2-1; no definite D call. Germline CDR1 reads SGHRS; CDR2 reads YFSETQ. Trimming stripped 1 base from V and 8 bases from J, with 7 bases between. CDR3 length equals 12 residues.

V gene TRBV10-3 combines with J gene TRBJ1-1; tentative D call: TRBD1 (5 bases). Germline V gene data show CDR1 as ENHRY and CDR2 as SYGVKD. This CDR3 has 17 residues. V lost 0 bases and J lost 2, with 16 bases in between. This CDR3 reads CAISESIYRKLNTEAFF. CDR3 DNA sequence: TGTGCCATCAGTGAGTCGATTTACAGGAAATTAAACACTGAAGCTTTCTTT.

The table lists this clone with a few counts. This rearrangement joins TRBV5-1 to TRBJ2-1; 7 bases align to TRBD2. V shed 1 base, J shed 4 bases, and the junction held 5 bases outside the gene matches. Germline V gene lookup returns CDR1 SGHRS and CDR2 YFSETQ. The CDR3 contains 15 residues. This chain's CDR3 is CASSLRDYHYNEQFF. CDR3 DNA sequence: TGCGCCAGCAGCTTGAGGGACTACCATTACAATGAGCAGTTCTTC.

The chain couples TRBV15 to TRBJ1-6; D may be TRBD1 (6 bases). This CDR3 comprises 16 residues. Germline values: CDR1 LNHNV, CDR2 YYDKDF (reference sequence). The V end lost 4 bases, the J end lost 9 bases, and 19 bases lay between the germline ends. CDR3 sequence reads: CATSTGTPGGVSPLHF. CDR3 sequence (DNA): TGTGCCACCAGCACCGGGACACCGGGGGGGGTTTCACCCCTCCACTTT.

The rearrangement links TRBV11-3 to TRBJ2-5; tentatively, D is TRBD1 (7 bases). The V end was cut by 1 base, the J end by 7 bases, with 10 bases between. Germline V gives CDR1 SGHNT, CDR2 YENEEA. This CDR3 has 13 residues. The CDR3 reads CASSLGQGGTQYF. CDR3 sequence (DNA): TGTGCCAGCAGCTTAGGACAGGGAGGGACCCAGTACTTC.

CDR3 DNA sequence: TGTGCCAGCAGTTACGACCGAACAGGGGGCAAACTCGGTGAGCAGTTCTTC. It specifies CASSYDRTGGKLGEQFF. The chain has TRBV6-2 or TRBV6-3 and TRBJ2-1; 9 bases are a match to TRBD1. The CDR3 is 17 amino acids. V trimming: 2 bases; J trimming: 9 bases; junction bases outside the gene matches: 14. In germline, CDR1 is MNHEY, CDR2 SVGEGT.

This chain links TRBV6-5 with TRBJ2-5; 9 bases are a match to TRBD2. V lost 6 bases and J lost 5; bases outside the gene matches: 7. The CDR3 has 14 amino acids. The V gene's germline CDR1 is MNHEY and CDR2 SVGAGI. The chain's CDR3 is CASRNSGGEETQYF. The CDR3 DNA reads TGTGCCAGCAGGAATAGCGGGGGTGAGGAGACCCAGTACTTC.